This T cell receptor beta chain was found in a study of a mutant IDH1 vaccine in newly diagnosed glioma. Across the study: Initiation of the vaccine course occurred 4-6 weeks after radiotherapy alone, or alongside temozolomide cycles. Therapy received beforehand was radiotherapy, temozolomide, or both, with most patients given both.

Time point defined: week 11, during vaccination. Doses comprised 300 ug of mutant IDH1 20-mer peptide each, plus topical imiquimod. Assay used: immunoSEQ multiplex PCR; TCRdb lists only in-frame clones, some missing. The sample holds more than 50,000 clones, 80% seen once. Regarding the study as a whole: It seemed that pseudoprogression was not linked to changes in the top peripheral T cell clonotypes. Of all patients, under 95% showed vaccine-induced immune responses.

A few counts support this clone. The antigen remains undetermined. V lost 11 bases, J lost 4 bases, and 17 bases lay in between. The germline CDR1 and CDR2 sequences are ENHRY and SYGVKD. The CDR3 contains 13 residues. The specimen was PBMCs, collected from a glioma patient whose treatment included an IDH1 peptide vaccine. The sequence was collected from a man aged 45-65 years with glioma. The chain joins TRBV10-3 to TRBJ1-1; the D gene is possibly TRBD1 (6 bases). CDR3 residues: CASGGGQITEAFF. Written as DNA, the CDR3 is TGTGCCTCTGGGGGGGGGCAGATCACTGAAGCTTTCTTT.